One sample yielded the 9 T cell receptor beta chains listed below, sequenced in a study of blood T cell repertoires in COVID-19. The method was immunoSEQ multiplex PCR; TCRdb's version includes in-frame clones alone and lacks a portion of them. The data hold hundreds of thousands of clones, with 87% observed a single time. Sequenced input: PBMCs or T cells enriched from blood (not recorded which). These TCRs come from a young woman who had recovered from COVID-19.

The gene calls are TRBV4-1 and TRBJ2-7, with 8 bases matching TRBD2. The germline CDR1 and CDR2 sequences are MGHRA and YSYEKL. J gave up 0 bases and V 2 bases, and 3 bases lay outside the gene matches. The CDR3 is 15 amino acids. DNA for the CDR3: TGCGCCAGCAGCCAATCCGGGACTAGCTCCTACGAGCAGTACTTC. It yields the protein CASSQSGTSSYEQYF.

V is TRBV28 and J is TRBJ2-5; D remains ambiguous. Trimming shortened V by 6 bases and J by 3 bases, and 14 bases separated the two germline ends. CDR1 is MDHEN and CDR2 is SYDVKM in the germline V gene. This CDR3 contains 14 residues. CDR3 nucleotides: TGTGCCAGCAGCCAACCGACAAGAAAAGAGACCCAGTACTTC. It specifies CASSQPTRKETQYF.

The chain is built from TRBV9 and TRBJ1-2, with 9 bases aligning to TRBD1. V was clipped by 4 bases and J by 6 bases; unmatched bases: 13. This CDR3 contains 16 residues. Germline V gives CDR1 SGDLS, CDR2 YYNGEE. The DNA for the CDR3 is TGTGCCAGCAGCCCATTTGGGGAGGGACAGGGCCATGGCTACACCTTC. It codes for CASSPFGEGQGHGYTF.

For the CDR3, the DNA is TGTGCCAGCAGCCTGAGCTCCTACAATGAGCAGTTCTTC. Residues: CASSLSSYNEQFF. The V call is TRBV7-3, the J call TRBJ2-1; no clear D. The germline V gene has CDR1 SGHTA and CDR2 FQGTGA. This CDR3 comprises 13 residues. Trimming pared 5 bases from V and 0 bases from J, leaving 5 bases between.

The chain recombines TRBV4-2 with TRBJ1-5, with TRBD1 matching 8 bases. Germline loops: CDR1 LGHNA, CDR2 YNFKEQ. CDR3 length equals 15 residues. Trimming took 0 bases from V and 5 from J; bases not matched to a gene: 3. In nucleotides, the CDR3 is TGTGCCAGCAGCCAAGATGCAGGGGGCGATCAGCCCCAGCATTTT. Amino acids: CASSQDAGGDQPQHF.

This clone was seen a handful of times. The genes are TRBV5-6 and TRBJ2-3; 10 nucleotides align to TRBD2. This CDR3 is 16 amino acids long. V was clipped by 4 bases and J by 0 bases; unmatched bases: 5. Germline loops: CDR1 SGHDT, CDR2 YYEEEE. CDR3 sequence: CASSVSGGRSTDTQYF. The CDR3 region has the DNA TGTGCCAGCAGCGTTAGCGGGGGGAGGAGCACAGATACGCAGTATTTT.

The V and J genes are TRBV4-2 and TRBJ1-2; D might be TRBD1 (6 bases). The germline CDR1 and CDR2 sequences are LGHNA and YNFKEQ. This CDR3 has 13 amino acids. The germline V and J ends were trimmed by 0 bases and 8 bases, with 10 bases remaining between them. The CDR3 sequence is CASSQDPGGGYTF. Written as DNA, the CDR3 is TGTGCCAGCAGCCAAGATCCGGGGGGCGGCTACACCTTC.

CDR3 sequence: CASSLVTWATEAFF. CDR3 DNA: TGTGCCAGCAGCTTAGTTACGTGGGCCACTGAAGCTTTCTTT. The chain recombines TRBV7-9 with TRBJ1-1; no firm D call. Trimming took off 1 base at V and 4 bases at J, with 10 bases between the two ends. Per germline, CDR1 SEHNR and CDR2 FQNEAQ (reference sequence). CDR3 size: 14 residues.

The chain is built from TRBV19 and TRBJ1-1; D remains ambiguous. The germline V gene has CDR1 LNHDA and CDR2 SQIVND (reference sequence). Trimming took 3 bases from V and 2 from J, leaving 10 bases between them. The CDR3 length is 14 residues. The CDR3 loop reads CASSIRGLNTEAFF. CDR3 coding DNA: TGTGCCAGTAGTATCCGGGGATTAAACACTGAAGCTTTCTTT.